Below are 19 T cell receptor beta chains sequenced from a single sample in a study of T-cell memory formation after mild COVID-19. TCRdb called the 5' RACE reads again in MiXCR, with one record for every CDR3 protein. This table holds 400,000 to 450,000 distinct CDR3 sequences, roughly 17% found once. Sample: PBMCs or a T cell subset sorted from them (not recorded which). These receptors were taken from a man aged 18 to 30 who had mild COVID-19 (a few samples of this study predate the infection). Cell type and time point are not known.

Here the CDR3 DNA reads TGTGCCAGCAGTGAAGACAGGGGAGCCGAAAAACTGTTTTTT. The encoded protein is CASSEDRGAEKLFF. The chain couples TRBV2 to TRBJ1-4, with 7 bases fitting TRBD1. The CDR3 extends over 14 amino acids. V was pared by 1 base and J by 8 bases, with 4 bases of the junction left unmatched. Germline V CDR1 and CDR2: SNHLY, FYNNEI.

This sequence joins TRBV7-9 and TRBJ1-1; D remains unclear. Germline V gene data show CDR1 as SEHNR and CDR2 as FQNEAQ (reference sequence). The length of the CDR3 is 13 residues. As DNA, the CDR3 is TGTGGGACCAGAGAGTACATGAACACTGAAGCTTTCTTT. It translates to CGTREYMNTEAFF.

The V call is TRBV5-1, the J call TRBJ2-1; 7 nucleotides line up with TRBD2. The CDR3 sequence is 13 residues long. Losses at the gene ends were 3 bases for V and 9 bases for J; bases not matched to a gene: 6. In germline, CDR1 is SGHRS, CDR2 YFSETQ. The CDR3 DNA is TGCGCCAGCAGCTCGGAGCCTAGCGGTGAGCAGTTCTTC. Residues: CASSSEPSGEQFF. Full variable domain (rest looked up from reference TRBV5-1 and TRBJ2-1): KAGVTQTPRYLIKTRGQQVTLSCSPISGHRSVSWYQQTPGQGLQFLFEYFSETQRNKGNFPGRFSGRQFSNSRSEMNVSTLELGDSALYLCASSSEPSGEQFFGPGTRLTVL.

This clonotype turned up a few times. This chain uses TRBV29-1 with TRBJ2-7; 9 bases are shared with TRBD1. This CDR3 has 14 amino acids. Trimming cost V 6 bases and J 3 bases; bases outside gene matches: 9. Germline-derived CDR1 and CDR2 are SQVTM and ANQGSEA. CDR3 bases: TGCAGCGTCCGGGCGGGACAGGGAAACTACGAGCAGTACTTC. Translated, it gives CSVRAGQGNYEQYF.

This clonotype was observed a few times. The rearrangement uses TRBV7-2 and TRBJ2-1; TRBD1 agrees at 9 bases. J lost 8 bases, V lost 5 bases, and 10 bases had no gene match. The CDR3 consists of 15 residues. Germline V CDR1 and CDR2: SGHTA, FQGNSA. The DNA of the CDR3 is TGTGCCAGCAGCCCGGGACAGGGCCCTAGTTATGAGCAGTTCTTC. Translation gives CASSPGQGPSYEQFF.

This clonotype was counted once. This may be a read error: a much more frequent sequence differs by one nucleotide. The CDR3 DNA reads TGTGCCAGCAGTGAGAACAGGGGAAGCACTGAATCTTTCTTT. Protein: CASSENRGSTESFF. V gene TRBV6-1 combines with J gene TRBJ1-1, with TRBD1 matching over 7 bases. Germline V gene data show CDR1 as MNHNS and CDR2 as SASEGT. The CDR3 is 14 residues long.

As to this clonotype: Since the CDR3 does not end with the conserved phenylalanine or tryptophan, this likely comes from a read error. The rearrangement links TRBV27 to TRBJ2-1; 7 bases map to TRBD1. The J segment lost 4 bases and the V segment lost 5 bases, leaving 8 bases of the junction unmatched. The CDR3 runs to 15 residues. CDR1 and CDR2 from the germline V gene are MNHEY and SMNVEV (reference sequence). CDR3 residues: CASSQGQEKYNEQFS. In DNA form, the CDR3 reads TGTGCCAGCAGTCAAGGACAGGAGAAATACAATGAGCAGTTCTCC.

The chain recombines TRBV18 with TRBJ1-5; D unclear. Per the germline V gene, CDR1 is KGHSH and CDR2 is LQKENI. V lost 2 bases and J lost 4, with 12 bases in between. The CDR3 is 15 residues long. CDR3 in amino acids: CASSPELAANQPQHF. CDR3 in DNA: TGTGCCAGCTCACCAGAGTTGGCAGCAAATCAGCCCCAGCATTTT.

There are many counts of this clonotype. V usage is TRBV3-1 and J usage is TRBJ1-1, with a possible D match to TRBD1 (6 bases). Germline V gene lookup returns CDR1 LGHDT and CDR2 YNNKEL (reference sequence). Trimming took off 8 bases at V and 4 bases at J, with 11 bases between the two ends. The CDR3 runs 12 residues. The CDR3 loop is CASLGAGTEAFF. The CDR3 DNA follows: TGTGCCAGCTTGGGGGCAGGCACTGAAGCTTTCTTT.

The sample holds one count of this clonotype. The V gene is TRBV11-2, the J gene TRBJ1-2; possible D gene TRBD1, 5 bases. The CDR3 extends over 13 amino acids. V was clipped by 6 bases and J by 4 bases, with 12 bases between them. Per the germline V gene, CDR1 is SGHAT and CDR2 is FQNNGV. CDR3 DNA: TGTGCCAGCAGTTCCAGGGTATCCTATGGCTACACCTTC. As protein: CASSSRVSYGYTF.

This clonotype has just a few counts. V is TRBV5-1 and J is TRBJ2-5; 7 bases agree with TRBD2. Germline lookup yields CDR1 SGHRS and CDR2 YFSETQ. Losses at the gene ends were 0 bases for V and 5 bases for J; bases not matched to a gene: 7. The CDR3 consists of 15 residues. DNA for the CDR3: TGCGCCAGCAGCTTGGATACCCTCGGGGGGGAGACCCAGTACTTC. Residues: CASSLDTLGGETQYF.

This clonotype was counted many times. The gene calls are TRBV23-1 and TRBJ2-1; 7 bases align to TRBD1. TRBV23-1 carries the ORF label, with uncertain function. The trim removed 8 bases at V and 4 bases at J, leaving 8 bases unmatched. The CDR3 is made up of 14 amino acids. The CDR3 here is CASPGTALYNEQFF. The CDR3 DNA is TGCGCCAGCCCCGGGACAGCTTTATACAATGAGCAGTTCTTC.

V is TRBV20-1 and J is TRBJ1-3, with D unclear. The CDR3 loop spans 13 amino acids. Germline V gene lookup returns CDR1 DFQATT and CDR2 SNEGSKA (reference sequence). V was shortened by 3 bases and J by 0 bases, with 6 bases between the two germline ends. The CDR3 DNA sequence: TGCAGTGCTAGCCCCAACTCTGGAAACACCATATATTTT. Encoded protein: CSASPNSGNTIYF.

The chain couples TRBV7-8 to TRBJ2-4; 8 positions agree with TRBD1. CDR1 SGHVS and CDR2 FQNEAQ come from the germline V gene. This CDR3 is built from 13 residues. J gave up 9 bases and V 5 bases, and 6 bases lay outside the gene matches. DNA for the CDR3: TGTGCCAGCAGCAAGGACAGGGACGGCATTCAGTACTTC. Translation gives CASSKDRDGIQYF.

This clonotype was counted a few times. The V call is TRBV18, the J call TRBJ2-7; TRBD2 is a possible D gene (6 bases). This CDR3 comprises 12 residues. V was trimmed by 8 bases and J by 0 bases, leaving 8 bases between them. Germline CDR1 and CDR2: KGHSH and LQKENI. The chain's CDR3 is CASGGTSYEQYV. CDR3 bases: TGTGCCAGCGGGGGGACCTCCTACGAGCAGTACGTC.

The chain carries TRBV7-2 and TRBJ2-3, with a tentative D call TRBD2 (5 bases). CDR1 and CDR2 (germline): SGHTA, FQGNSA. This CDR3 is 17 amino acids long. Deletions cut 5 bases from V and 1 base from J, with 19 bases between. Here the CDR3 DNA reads TGTGCCAGCAGCGAAGACGGGATCCTATTTGGCACAGATACGCAGTATTTT. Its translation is CASSEDGILFGTDTQYF.

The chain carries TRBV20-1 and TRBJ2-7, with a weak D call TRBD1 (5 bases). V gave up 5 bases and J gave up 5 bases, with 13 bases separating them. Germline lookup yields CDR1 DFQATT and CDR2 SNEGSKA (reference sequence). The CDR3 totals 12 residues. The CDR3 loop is CSAPGRGDEQYF. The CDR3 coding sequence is TGCAGTGCTCCAGGGCGAGGTGACGAGCAGTACTTC.

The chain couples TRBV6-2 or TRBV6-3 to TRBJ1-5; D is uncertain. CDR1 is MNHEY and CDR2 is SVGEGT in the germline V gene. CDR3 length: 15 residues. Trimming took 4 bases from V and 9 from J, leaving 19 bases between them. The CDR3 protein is CASSWGAFGRAPQHF. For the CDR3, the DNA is TGTGCCAGCAGTTGGGGAGCTTTTGGCCGTGCGCCCCAGCATTTT.

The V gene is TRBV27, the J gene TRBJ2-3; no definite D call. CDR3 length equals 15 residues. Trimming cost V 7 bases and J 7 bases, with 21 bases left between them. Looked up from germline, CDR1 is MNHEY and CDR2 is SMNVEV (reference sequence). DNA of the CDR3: TGTGCCAGCAAACTCGCGGCGAATGCCCTTCATACGCAGTATTTT. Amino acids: CASKLAANALHTQYF.